What follows is one TCR beta chain and its context. Antigen specificity is unknown. This CDR3 is built from 11 residues. Trimming cost V 1 base and J 9 bases; bases outside gene matches: 0. Germline CDR1 DFQATT, CDR2 SNEGSKA (reference sequence). Following RNA extraction, reverse transcription yielded cDNA that acted as the sequencing template. Clones were sequenced by immunoSEQ multiplex PCR, and TCRdb holds only the in-frame ones, with some missing. The sample carries under 250,000 clones, under 75% recorded once. The data derive from a study of CD8+ T cells in alopecia areata. Treatment meaning: oral pan-JAK inhibitor, 5-10 mg twice daily. Study outcomes and limitations: Sequencing of scalp samples also captures resident alphabeta T cells of normal skin.

This chain uses TRBV20-1 with TRBJ2-1; TRBD2 agrees at 7 bases. This sequence was found in a human donor with alopecia areata. This sample comprised CD4+ T cells sorted from blood, obtained at week 4, from a patient treated with tofacitinib. The CDR3 reads CSARVAGEQFF. CDR3 DNA sequence: TGCAGTGCTAGAGTAGCGGGTGAGCAGTTCTTC.